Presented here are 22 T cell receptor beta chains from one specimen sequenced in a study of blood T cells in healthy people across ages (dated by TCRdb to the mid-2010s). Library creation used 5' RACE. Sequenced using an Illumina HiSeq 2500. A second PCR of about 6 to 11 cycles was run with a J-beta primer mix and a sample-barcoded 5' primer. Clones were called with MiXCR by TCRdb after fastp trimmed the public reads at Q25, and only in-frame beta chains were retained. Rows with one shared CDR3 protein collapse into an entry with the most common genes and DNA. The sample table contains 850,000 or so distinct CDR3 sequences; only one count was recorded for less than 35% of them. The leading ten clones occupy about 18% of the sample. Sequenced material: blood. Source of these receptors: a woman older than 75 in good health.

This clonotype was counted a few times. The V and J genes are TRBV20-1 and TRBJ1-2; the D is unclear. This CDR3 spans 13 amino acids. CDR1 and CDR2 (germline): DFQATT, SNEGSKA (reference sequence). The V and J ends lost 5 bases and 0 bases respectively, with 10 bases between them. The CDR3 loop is CSAGENTNYGYTF. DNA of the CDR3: TGCAGTGCTGGGGAAAACACTAACTATGGCTACACCTTC.

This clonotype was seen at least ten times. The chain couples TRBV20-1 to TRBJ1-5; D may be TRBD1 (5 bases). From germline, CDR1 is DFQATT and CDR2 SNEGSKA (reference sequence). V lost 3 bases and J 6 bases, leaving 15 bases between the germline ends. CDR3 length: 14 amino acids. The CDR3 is CSASQGVYGQPQHF. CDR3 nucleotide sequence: TGCAGTGCTAGTCAGGGTGTATATGGTCAGCCCCAGCATTTT.

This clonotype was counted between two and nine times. This CDR3 is CASRLTSGGSSAQYF. Here the CDR3 DNA reads TGTGCCAGCAGACTGACTAGCGGGGGTAGTAGTGCGCAGTATTTT. This chain uses TRBV7-2 with TRBJ2-3; 12 bases are a match to TRBD2. Losses at the gene ends were 6 bases for V and 10 bases for J; bases not matched to a gene: 11. Germline CDR1 and CDR2: SGHTA and FQGNSA. This CDR3 has 15 amino acids.

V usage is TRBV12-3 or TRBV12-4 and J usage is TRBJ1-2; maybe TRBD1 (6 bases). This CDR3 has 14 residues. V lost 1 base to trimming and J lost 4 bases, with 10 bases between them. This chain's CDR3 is CASSLGTDRYGYTF. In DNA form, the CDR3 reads TGTGCCAGCAGTTTAGGGACAGACCGCTATGGCTACACCTTC.

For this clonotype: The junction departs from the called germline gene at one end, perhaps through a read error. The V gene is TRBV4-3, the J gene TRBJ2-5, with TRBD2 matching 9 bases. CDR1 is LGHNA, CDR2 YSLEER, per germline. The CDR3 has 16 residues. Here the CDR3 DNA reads TGCGTCAGCAGCCACTGGGAAGCGGGGGGCCAAGAGACCCAGTACTTC. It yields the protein CVSSHWEAGGQETQYF.

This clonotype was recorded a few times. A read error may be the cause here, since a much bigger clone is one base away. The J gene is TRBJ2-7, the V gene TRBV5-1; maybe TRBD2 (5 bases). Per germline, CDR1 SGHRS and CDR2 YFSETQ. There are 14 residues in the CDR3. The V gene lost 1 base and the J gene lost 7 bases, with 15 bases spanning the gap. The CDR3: CASSLITSGNEQYF. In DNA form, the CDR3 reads TGCGCCAGCAGCTTGATAACTAGTGGCAATGAGCAGTACTTC.

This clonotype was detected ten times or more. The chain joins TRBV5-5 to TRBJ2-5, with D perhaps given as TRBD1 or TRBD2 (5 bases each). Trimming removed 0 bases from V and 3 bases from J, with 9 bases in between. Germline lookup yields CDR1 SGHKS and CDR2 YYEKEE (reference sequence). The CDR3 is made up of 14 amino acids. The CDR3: CASSLGGSKETQYF. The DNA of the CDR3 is TGTGCCAGCAGCTTGGGGGGGTCCAAAGAGACCCAGTACTTC.

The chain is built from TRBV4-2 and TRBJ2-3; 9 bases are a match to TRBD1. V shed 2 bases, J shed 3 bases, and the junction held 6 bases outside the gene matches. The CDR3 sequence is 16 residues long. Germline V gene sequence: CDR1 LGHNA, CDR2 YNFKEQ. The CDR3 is CASSQLTGGGTDTQYF. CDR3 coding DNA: TGTGCCAGCAGCCAACTGACAGGGGGTGGGACAGATACGCAGTATTTT.

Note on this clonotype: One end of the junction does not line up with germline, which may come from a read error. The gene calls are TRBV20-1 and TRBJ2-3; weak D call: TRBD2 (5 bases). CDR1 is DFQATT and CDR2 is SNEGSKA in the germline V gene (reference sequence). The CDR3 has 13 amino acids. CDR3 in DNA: TGCAGTGCTAGAGATGGCCTCGGGGATATGCAGTATTTT. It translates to CSARDGLGDMQYF.

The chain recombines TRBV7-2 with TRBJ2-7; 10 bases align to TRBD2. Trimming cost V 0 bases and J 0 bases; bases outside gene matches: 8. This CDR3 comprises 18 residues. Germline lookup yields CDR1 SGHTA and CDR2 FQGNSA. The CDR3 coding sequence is TGTGCCAGCAGCTTAGCTATACGGAGCGGGGGGGCCTCCTACGAGCAGTACTTC. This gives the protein CASSLAIRSGGASYEQYF.

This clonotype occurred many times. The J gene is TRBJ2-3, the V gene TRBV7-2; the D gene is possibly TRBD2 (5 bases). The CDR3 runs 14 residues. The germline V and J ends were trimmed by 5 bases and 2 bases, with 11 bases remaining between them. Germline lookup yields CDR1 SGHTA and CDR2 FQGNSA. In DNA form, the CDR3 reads TGTGCCAGCAGCCCAGGACTTATCACAGATACGCAGTATTTT. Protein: CASSPGLITDTQYF.

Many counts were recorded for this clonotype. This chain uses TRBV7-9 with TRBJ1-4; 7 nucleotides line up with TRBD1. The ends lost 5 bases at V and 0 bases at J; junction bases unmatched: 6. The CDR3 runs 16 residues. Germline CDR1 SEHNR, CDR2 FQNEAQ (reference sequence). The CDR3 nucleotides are TGTGCCAGCAGCCCCCAGGGGGGGGCAACTAATGAAAAACTGTTTTTT. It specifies CASSPQGGATNEKLFF.

The CDR3 region has the DNA TGTGCCAGCCTATACCGGCAGGGTCGCACTGAAGCTTTCTTT. As protein: CASLYRQGRTEAFF. V usage is TRBV7-2 and J usage is TRBJ1-1; TRBD1 might be the D (5 bases). Germline CDR1 reads SGHTA; CDR2 reads FQGNSA. The CDR3 loop spans 14 amino acids. The ends were cut back, 8 bases at V and 4 bases at J, with 17 bases in the middle.

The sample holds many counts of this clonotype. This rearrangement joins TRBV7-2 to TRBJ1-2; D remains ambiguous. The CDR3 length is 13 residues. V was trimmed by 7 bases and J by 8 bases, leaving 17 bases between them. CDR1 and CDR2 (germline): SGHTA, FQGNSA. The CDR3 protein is CASNPTPGSGYTF. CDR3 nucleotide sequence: TGTGCCAGCAACCCAACCCCGGGTTCCGGCTACACCTTC. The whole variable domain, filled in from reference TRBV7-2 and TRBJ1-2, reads GAGVSQSPSNKVTEKGKDVELRCDPISGHTALYWYRQSLGQGLEFLIYFQGNSAPDKSGLPSDRFSAERTGGSVSTLTIQRTQQEDSAVYLCASNPTPGSGYTFGSGTRLTVV.

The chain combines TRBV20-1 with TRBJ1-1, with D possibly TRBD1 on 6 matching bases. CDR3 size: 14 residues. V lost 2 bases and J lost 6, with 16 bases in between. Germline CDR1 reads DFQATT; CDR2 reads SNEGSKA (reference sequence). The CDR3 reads CSARWGAEPAEAFF. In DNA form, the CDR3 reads TGCAGTGCTAGATGGGGGGCTGAACCCGCTGAAGCTTTCTTT.

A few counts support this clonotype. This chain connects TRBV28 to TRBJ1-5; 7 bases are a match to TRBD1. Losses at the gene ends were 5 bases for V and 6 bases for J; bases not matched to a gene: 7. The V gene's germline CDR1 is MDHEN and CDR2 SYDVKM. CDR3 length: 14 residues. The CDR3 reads CASSLGTVSQPQHF. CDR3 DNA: TGTGCCAGCAGTCTGGGGACAGTAAGTCAGCCCCAGCATTTT.

CDR3 in amino acids: CASSLAGLAGRSSYEQYF. CDR3 nucleotides: TGTGCCAGCAGTTTAGCGGGACTAGCGGGGCGGAGCTCCTACGAGCAGTACTTC. The V and J genes are TRBV12-3 or TRBV12-4 and TRBJ2-7; 13 bases are a match to TRBD2. The CDR3 totals 18 residues. V was clipped by 0 bases and J by 0 bases; unmatched bases: 5.

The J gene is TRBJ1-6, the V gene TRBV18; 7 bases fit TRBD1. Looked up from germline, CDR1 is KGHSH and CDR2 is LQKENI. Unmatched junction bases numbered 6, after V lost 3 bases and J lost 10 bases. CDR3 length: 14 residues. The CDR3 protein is CASSPRTGPSPLHF. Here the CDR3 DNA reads TGTGCCAGCTCACCCCGGACAGGCCCCTCACCCCTCCACTTT.

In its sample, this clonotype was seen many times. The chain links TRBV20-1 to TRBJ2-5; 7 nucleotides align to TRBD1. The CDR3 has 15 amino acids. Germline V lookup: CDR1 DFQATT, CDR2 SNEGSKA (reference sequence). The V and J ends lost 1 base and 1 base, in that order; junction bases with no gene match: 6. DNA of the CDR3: TGCAGTGCTAGAGCGGGACAGCTCCTCCAAGAGACCCAGTACTTC. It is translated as CSARAGQLLQETQYF.

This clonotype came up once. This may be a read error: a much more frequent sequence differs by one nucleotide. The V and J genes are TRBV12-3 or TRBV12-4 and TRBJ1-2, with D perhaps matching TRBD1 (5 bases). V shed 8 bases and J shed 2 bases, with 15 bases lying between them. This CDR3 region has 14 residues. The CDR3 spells CASGSWGLNYGYTF. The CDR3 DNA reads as TGTGCCAGCGGTTCTTGGGGCCTAAACTATGGCTACACCTTC.

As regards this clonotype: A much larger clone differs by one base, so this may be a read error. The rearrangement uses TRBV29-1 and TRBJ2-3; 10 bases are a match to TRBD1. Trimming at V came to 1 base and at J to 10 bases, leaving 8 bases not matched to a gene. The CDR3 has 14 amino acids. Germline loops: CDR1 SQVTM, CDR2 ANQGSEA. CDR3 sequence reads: CSVEGGDRGKAQYF. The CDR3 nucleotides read TGCAGCGTTGAAGGTGGGGACAGGGGTAAGGCGCAGTATTTT.

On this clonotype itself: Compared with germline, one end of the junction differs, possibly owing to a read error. The CDR3 sequence is CARRMGDAQYF. The CDR3 bases are TGTGCCAGAAGGATGGGAGATGCGCAGTATTTT. The rearrangement joins TRBV12-3 or TRBV12-4 to TRBJ2-3; weak D call: TRBD2 (5 bases). There are 11 residues in the CDR3.